This TCR beta chain was profiled in a study of cytomegalovirus exposure and HLA in healthy donors. Study conclusions and caveats: Overall, approximately 180 TCR beta chains were annotated as cytomegalovirus-associated. Most of the TCR beta V segments (in an earlier analysis) were productive either about 87% or about 30% of the time.

The PCR contained 60 Vbeta and 13 Jbeta primers. Some clones are missing from TCRdb's copy, which holds only in-frame ones; the method was immunoSEQ multiplex PCR. The sample holds about 91,000 clones, less than 70% seen once. This clone was seen only a few times. Its antigen is still unknown. Losses at the gene ends were 6 bases for V and 7 bases for J; bases not matched to a gene: 10. Germline V gives CDR1 LNHDA, CDR2 SQIVND (reference sequence). The CDR3 length is 15 residues. The sample was PBMCs. The J gene is TRBJ2-1, the V gene TRBV19, with 9 nucleotides matching TRBD1. The receptor comes from a human donor in good health. CDR3 bases: TGTGCCAGTAGCCTAACAGGGGGCGCGGGTAATGAGCAGTTCTTC. Residues: CASSLTGGAGNEQFF.